The 10 T cell receptor beta chains listed next were all sequenced from one sample in a study of T cells in Graves' hyperthyroidism and ophthalmopathy. The CDR3 regions of TCR beta were amplified from RNA transcripts. The HTBI primer set served for first-round RT-PCR of the TCR CDR3. TCRdb analysed the multiplex PCR reads with MiXCR anew, one entry per CDR3 protein. The data hold around 300,000 distinct CDR3 sequences, with about 25% observed a single time. Sequences were obtained from blood. These receptor sequences come from a man aged 40-49 years with Graves' hyperthyroidism that later progressed to Graves' ophthalmopathy.

The gene calls are TRBV6-5 and TRBJ1-2; D may be TRBD1 (6 bases). The CDR3 contains 15 residues. Germline CDR1 MNHEY, CDR2 SVGAGI. Trimming pared 0 bases from V and 4 bases from J, leaving 12 bases between. The CDR3 DNA is TGTGCCAGCAGTTACTCGACTGGACAGCCCTATGGCTACACCTTC. Its protein product is CASSYSTGQPYGYTF.

This clonotype was picked up many times. The V gene is TRBV20-1, the J gene TRBJ2-7; 11 nucleotides agree with TRBD2. The CDR3 is made up of 15 amino acids. Germline trimming cut 6 bases from V and 4 bases from J; bases unmatched to any gene: 11. CDR1 and CDR2 (germline): DFQATT, SNEGSKA (reference sequence). The CDR3 region has the DNA TGCAGTGCCCCAAGTCTGACTAGCGGGAATTACGAGCAGTACTTC. It is translated as CSAPSLTSGNYEQYF.

This clonotype occurred many times. The V call is TRBV12-3 or TRBV12-4, the J call TRBJ1-2; the D is unclear. This CDR3 has 17 residues. Trimming pared 5 bases from V and 5 bases from J, leaving 24 bases between. The CDR3 is CASSPTTAQLLHYGYTF. DNA of the CDR3: TGTGCCAGCAGTCCCACTACCGCACAATTATTGCATTATGGCTACACCTTC.

The chain carries TRBV28 and TRBJ2-7; no firm D call. V shed 6 bases and J shed 5 bases, with 11 bases lying between them. CDR1 is MDHEN and CDR2 is SYDVKM in the germline V gene. The CDR3 extends over 12 amino acids. The CDR3 protein is CASRTALNEQYF. The CDR3, as DNA: TGTGCCAGCAGGACCGCTTTAAACGAGCAGTACTTC.

A few counts support this clonotype. The chain is built from TRBV29-1 and TRBJ2-2; 12 nucleotides match TRBD1. V lost 7 bases, J lost 1 base, and 7 bases stayed unmatched. There are 16 residues in the CDR3. Looked up from germline, CDR1 is SQVTM and CDR2 is ANQGSEA. CDR3 in DNA: TGCAGCGGGGGACAGGGGGCTTCACTGAACACCGGGGAGCTGTTTTTT. This gives the protein CSGGQGASLNTGELFF.

The J gene is TRBJ2-5, the V gene TRBV6-1; D uncertain. The germline V and J ends were trimmed by 5 bases and 5 bases, with 18 bases remaining between them. The CDR3 is 15 residues long. Germline values: CDR1 MNHNS, CDR2 SASEGT. CDR3 loop: CASSIGMVVMETQYF. The CDR3 DNA is TGTGCCAGCAGTATTGGCATGGTGGTTATGGAGACCCAGTACTTC.

The sample holds a few counts of this clonotype. The chain couples TRBV28 to TRBJ2-7; 7 bases map to TRBD2. The CDR3 runs to 14 residues. Trimming took 5 bases from V and 6 from J; bases not matched to a gene: 10. Per the germline V gene, CDR1 is MDHEN and CDR2 is SYDVKM. The CDR3 protein is CASSGWAGGSEQYF. Here the CDR3 DNA reads TGTGCCAGCAGTGGTTGGGCCGGGGGGTCCGAGCAGTACTTC. Variable domain in full (rest from reference TRBV28 and TRBJ2-7): DVKVTQSSRYLVKRTGEKVFLECVQDMDHENMFWYRQDPGLGLRLIYFSYDVKMKEKGDIPEGYSVSREKKERFSLILESASTNQTSMYLCASSGWAGGSEQYFGPGTRLTVT.

This clonotype was seen many times. The chain has TRBV5-1 and TRBJ1-1; possible D gene TRBD1, 5 bases. V was pared by 4 bases and J by 8 bases, with 12 bases between. Germline V gene sequence: CDR1 SGHRS, CDR2 YFSETQ. The CDR3 is 12 residues long. DNA of the CDR3: TGCGCCAGCAGCCCCACTGGGGCAGAAGCTTTCTTT. Its translation: CASSPTGAEAFF.

CDR3 loop: CATSSFVGNTEAFF. The CDR3 DNA is TGTGCCACCAGCTCCTTCGTGGGTAACACTGAAGCTTTCTTT. The chain carries TRBV15 and TRBJ1-1; D is undetermined. Germline values: CDR1 LNHNV, CDR2 YYDKDF (reference sequence). Trimming took 5 bases from V and 2 from J, leaving 12 bases between them. The CDR3 has 14 amino acids.

This clonotype was found many times. This sequence joins TRBV6-5 and TRBJ1-2, with D perhaps matching TRBD1 (6 bases). Trimming pared 2 bases from V and 3 bases from J, leaving 10 bases between. The CDR3 is made up of 14 amino acids. Per the germline V gene, CDR1 is MNHEY and CDR2 is SVGAGI. CDR3 residues: CASSYHNRDYGYTF. The CDR3 nucleotides read TGTGCCAGCAGTTACCATAACAGGGACTATGGCTACACCTTC.